These 19 T cell receptor beta chains came from one sample sequenced in a study of glioma-infiltrating T cells after dendritic cell vaccination. Only in-frame clones appear in the TCRdb table, and some are missing; sequencing was by immunoSEQ multiplex PCR. The table includes about 20,000 clones, around 79% detected once. The specimen comprised blood, sampled before dendritic cell vaccination. Receptors were obtained from a human donor with glioblastoma.

About this clone: Other DNA sequences in this sample translate to the same CDR3. J is TRBJ2-7 and V is TRBV10-3; D is ambiguous. V was clipped by 2 bases and J by 2 bases, with 10 bases between them. CDR1 is ENHRY and CDR2 is SYGVKD in the germline V gene. The CDR3 has 14 amino acids. The CDR3: CAISEKTDPYEQYF. In nucleotides, the CDR3 is TGTGCCATCAGTGAGAAGACTGATCCCTACGAGCAGTACTTC.

The rearrangement uses TRBV29-1 and TRBJ2-7; a possible D gene is TRBD2 (5 bases). Germline CDR1 is SQVTM and CDR2 is ANQGSEA. This CDR3 comprises 11 residues. Trimming left V 5 bases short and J 3 bases short, with 8 bases between. The CDR3 loop is CSVPGNYEQYF. DNA for the CDR3: TGCAGCGTTCCCGGGAACTACGAGCAGTACTTC.

J is TRBJ2-5 and V is TRBV29-1, with 9 nucleotides matching TRBD1. Germline V gene data show CDR1 as SQVTM and CDR2 as ANQGSEA. The CDR3 totals 14 residues. Trimming at V came to 5 bases and at J to 5 bases, leaving 9 bases not matched to a gene. CDR3 bases: TGCAGCGTTTCCGGGACAGGGACGGTTGAGACCCAGTACTTC. It is translated as CSVSGTGTVETQYF.

This clone was counted only a few times. The CDR3 bases are TGTGCCAGCAGTCTTACTAGCGGGAGTCGGGGGGGTGAGCAGTACTTC. It encodes CASSLTSGSRGGEQYF. The chain has TRBV6-6 and TRBJ2-7; 11 nucleotides agree with TRBD2. Germline V gives CDR1 MNHNY, CDR2 SVGAGI (reference sequence). There are 16 residues in the CDR3. J lost 7 bases, V lost 5 bases, and 13 bases had no gene match.

This sequence joins TRBV27 and TRBJ2-7; 9 bases are a match to TRBD2. Trimming removed 6 bases from V and 6 bases from J; junction bases left unmatched: 12. This CDR3 region has 15 residues. Germline-derived CDR1 and CDR2 are MNHEY and SMNVEV (reference sequence). DNA for the CDR3: TGTGCCAGCAGCCCGGGGGTAGCGGGAGTAAGCGAGCAGTACTTC. It specifies CASSPGVAGVSEQYF.

The V and J genes are TRBV19 and TRBJ2-1, with D possibly matching TRBD1 (5 bases). Trimming left V 7 bases short and J 8 bases short, with 18 bases between. The CDR3 length is 14 residues. Germline assignment: CDR1 LNHDA and CDR2 SQIVND (reference sequence). CDR3 loop: CASTQGYSSHEQFF. The CDR3 DNA reads as TGTGCCAGTACCCAGGGCTACTCATCGCATGAGCAGTTCTTC.

This sequence joins TRBV4-2 and TRBJ2-1, with 10 bases lining up with TRBD2. The J segment lost 2 bases and the V segment lost 0 bases, leaving 4 bases of the junction unmatched. CDR1 is LGHNA and CDR2 is YNFKEQ in the germline V gene. CDR3 length equals 17 residues. CDR3 nucleotides: TGTGCCAGCAGCCAAGATTCTAGCGGGAGCCCCTACAATGAGCAGTTCTTC. This sequence encodes CASSQDSSGSPYNEQFF.

The gene calls are TRBV10-3 and TRBJ1-5; unclear D gene. The CDR3 spans 12 residues. V lost 3 bases to trimming and J lost 9 bases, with 9 bases between them. The germline gives CDR1 ENHRY, CDR2 SYGVKD. CDR3 sequence (DNA): TGTGCCATCAGTGACCTTTCCGGGCCCCAGCATTTT. This translates into CAISDLSGPQHF.

This chain links TRBV6-5 with TRBJ1-1; D call uncertain. Germline CDR1 is MNHEY and CDR2 is SVGAGI. This CDR3 is 14 amino acids long. Trimming stripped 2 bases from V and 4 bases from J, with 11 bases between. The CDR3 nucleotides read TGTGCCAGCAGTTACCTGGTAGGGAGCACTGAAGCTTTCTTT. Translated, it gives CASSYLVGSTEAFF.

This clone showed up just once. This chain connects TRBV5-1 to TRBJ1-4; the D gene is possibly TRBD1 (5 bases). Per germline, CDR1 SGHRS and CDR2 YFSETQ. This CDR3 spans 16 amino acids. V gave up 3 bases and J gave up 2 bases, with 14 bases separating them. CDR3 loop: CASSSGRRATNEKLFF. The DNA for the CDR3 is TGCGCCAGCAGCTCCGGCCGCAGGGCGACTAATGAAAAACTGTTTTTT. Based on the CDR3 plus reference TRBV5-1 and TRBJ1-4, the full variable domain is KAGVTQTPRYLIKTRGQQVTLSCSPISGHRSVSWYQQTPGQGLQFLFEYFSETQRNKGNFPGRFSGRQFSNSRSEMNVSTLELGDSALYLCASSSGRRATNEKLFFGSGTQLSVL.

The chain combines TRBV7-3 with TRBJ2-3; 7 bases map to TRBD2. V gave up 5 bases and J gave up 3 bases; unmatched junction bases: 5. Germline V gene sequence: CDR1 SGHTA, CDR2 FQGTGA. CDR3 length equals 14 residues. The CDR3 DNA is TGTGCCAGCAGCCCCGGACTAGAGACAGATACGCAGTATTTT. Its translation: CASSPGLETDTQYF. Looking up the rest from reference TRBV7-3 and TRBJ2-3 gives the full variable domain: GAGVSQTPSNKVTEKGKYVELRCDPISGHTALYWYRQSLGQGPEFLIYFQGTGAADDSGLPNDRFFAVRPEGSVSTLKIQRTERGDSAVYLCASSPGLETDTQYFGPGTRLTVL.

This clone was observed a single time. The rearrangement uses TRBV6-1 and TRBJ2-3; 7 nucleotides align to TRBD2. The CDR3 is 14 amino acids. V lost 6 bases, J lost 5 bases, and 8 bases stayed unmatched. Germline V gene sequence: CDR1 MNHNS, CDR2 SASEGT. CDR3 amino acids: CASRLGERGDTQYF. The CDR3 bases are TGTGCCAGCAGGTTGGGGGAGCGGGGAGATACGCAGTATTTT.

V and J are TRBV5-1 and TRBJ2-7; 7 bases are a match to TRBD2. The CDR3 spans 14 residues. Germline V gives CDR1 SGHRS, CDR2 YFSETQ. V lost 2 bases, J lost 6 bases, and 8 bases stayed unmatched. As DNA, the CDR3 is TGCGCCAGCAGCTTCCGGCGGGAGTCGCTCGAGCAGTACTTC. Its translation is CASSFRRESLEQYF.

The chain combines TRBV4-2 with TRBJ2-2, with TRBD1 as a possible D gene (5 bases). The CDR3 has 18 residues. Germline loops: CDR1 LGHNA, CDR2 YNFKEQ. Trimming removed 0 bases from V and 1 base from J, with 15 bases in between. The DNA of the CDR3 is TGTGCCAGCAGCCAAGAGGGGCCCAGGACACGGAACACCGGGGAGCTGTTTTTT. Its translation is CASSQEGPRTRNTGELFF.

The rearrangement joins TRBV18 to TRBJ2-1; D gene unclear. The CDR3 has 16 amino acids. The V end was cut by 1 base, the J end by 1 base, with 11 bases between. The germline CDR1 and CDR2 sequences are KGHSH and LQKENI. The CDR3 here is CASSPHSISSYNEQFF. Here the CDR3 DNA reads TGTGCCAGCTCACCACACAGCATCTCTTCCTACAATGAGCAGTTCTTC.

Concerning this clone: The same CDR3 is also encoded by other DNA sequences in this sample. This rearrangement joins TRBV4-1 to TRBJ2-3, with D perhaps matching TRBD1 (5 bases). This CDR3 region has 13 residues. V was shortened by 1 base and J by 3 bases, with 5 bases between the two germline ends. Germline assignment: CDR1 MGHRA and CDR2 YSYEKL. The CDR3 loop is CASSQAGTDTQYF. The DNA of the CDR3 is TGCGCCAGCAGCCAAGCAGGGACAGATACGCAGTATTTT.

The CDR3 sequence is CASSPSGLTLHEQYF. The CDR3 bases are TGTGCCAGCAGCCCCTCGGGACTCACGCTGCACGAGCAGTACTTC. The chain couples TRBV7-2 to TRBJ2-7; the D gene is possibly TRBD2 (6 bases). The ends were cut back, 5 bases at V and 5 bases at J, with 19 bases in the middle. Germline lookup yields CDR1 SGHTA and CDR2 FQGNSA. CDR3 length: 15 residues.

The rearrangement joins TRBV28 to TRBJ2-1; TRBD2 aligns across 7 bases. The CDR3 consists of 15 residues. V shed 4 bases, J shed 5 bases, and the junction held 8 bases outside the gene matches. From germline, CDR1 is MDHEN and CDR2 SYDVKM. CDR3 protein: CASSSAGAGDNEQFF. The CDR3 DNA follows: TGTGCCAGCAGTTCCGCGGGAGCCGGGGACAATGAGCAGTTCTTC.

The V call is TRBV28, the J call TRBJ2-7; possibly TRBD2 for D (7 bases). Germline V gene lookup returns CDR1 MDHEN and CDR2 SYDVKM. V was cut by 4 bases and J by 5 bases, with 9 bases left in between. This CDR3 is built from 12 residues. The CDR3 sequence: CASSWGGHEQYF. CDR3 sequence (DNA): TGTGCCAGCAGTTGGGGGGGCCACGAGCAGTACTTC.